This TCR beta chain was identified in a study of shared clonotypes between healthy human individuals. About the study: Per donor, CD8 memory used one plate, CD8 naive used two, CD4 memory used three and CD4 naive used three. Findings and limits, study-wide: The researchers took only blood, and tissue repertoires probably look different. Naive subsets tended to show greater estimated richness than memory subsets.

A note on this clone: Its antigen is currently unknown.

The study drew all its donors from Caucasian adults living in Nashville, Tennessee. CDR1 and CDR2 from the germline V gene are LNHNV and YYDKDF (reference sequence). The ends were cut back, 4 bases at V and 4 bases at J, with 13 bases in the middle. The CDR3 extends over 14 amino acids. Profiled with immunoSEQ multiplex PCR; TCRdb holds only in-frame clones, not every one. Here the sample spans a few million clones, more than 80% being singletons. The chain is built from TRBV15 and TRBJ1-2; no definite D call. The sample consisted of naive CD4+ T cells from PBMCs. Stated subset: CD45RA+ positively selected. This receptor was taken from a man aged 18 to 29 in good health. Some clones in this sample may be carry-over from other donors' samples. In DNA form, the CDR3 reads TGTGCCACCAGCAAGCCAGCCTGGCTCTATGGCTACACCTTC. Its protein is CATSKPAWLYGYTF. Filled out from reference TRBV15 and TRBJ1-2, the complete variable domain reads DAMVIQNPRYQVTQFGKPVTLSCSQTLNHNVMYWYQQKSSQAPKLLFHYYDKDFNNEADTPDNFQSRRPNTSFCFLDIRSPGLGDTAMYLCATSKPAWLYGYTFGSGTRLTVV.